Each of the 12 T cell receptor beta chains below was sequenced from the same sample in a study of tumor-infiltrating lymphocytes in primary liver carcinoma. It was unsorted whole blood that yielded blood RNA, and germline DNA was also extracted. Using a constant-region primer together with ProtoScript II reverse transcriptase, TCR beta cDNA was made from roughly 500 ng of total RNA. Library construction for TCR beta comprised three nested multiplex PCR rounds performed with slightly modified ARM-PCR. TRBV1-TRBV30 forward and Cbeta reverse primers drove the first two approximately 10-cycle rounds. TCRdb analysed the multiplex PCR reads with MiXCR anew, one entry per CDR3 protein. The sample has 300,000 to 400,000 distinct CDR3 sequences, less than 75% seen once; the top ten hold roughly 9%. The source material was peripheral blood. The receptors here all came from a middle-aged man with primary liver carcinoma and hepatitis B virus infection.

The CDR3 here is CASGLSSANTEAFF. The CDR3 coding sequence is TGTGCCAGCGGGTTGTCAAGCGCGAACACTGAAGCTTTCTTT. The chain couples TRBV11-2 to TRBJ1-1; D ambiguous. Trimming shortened V by 8 bases and J by 1 base, and 14 bases separated the two germline ends. There are 14 residues in the CDR3. The germline CDR1 and CDR2 sequences are SGHAT and FQNNGV.

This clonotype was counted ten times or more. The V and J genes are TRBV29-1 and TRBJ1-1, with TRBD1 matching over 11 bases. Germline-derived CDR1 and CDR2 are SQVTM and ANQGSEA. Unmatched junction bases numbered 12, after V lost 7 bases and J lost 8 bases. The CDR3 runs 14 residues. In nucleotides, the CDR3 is TGCAGCGCTCGTAGGGACAGGGGGGTGGCGGAAGCTTTCTTT. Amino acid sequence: CSARRDRGVAEAFF.

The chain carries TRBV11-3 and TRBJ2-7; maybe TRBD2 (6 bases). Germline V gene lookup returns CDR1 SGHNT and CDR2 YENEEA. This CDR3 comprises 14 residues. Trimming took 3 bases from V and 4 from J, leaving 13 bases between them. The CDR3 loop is CASSLEGDRYEQYF. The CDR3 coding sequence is TGTGCCAGCAGCTTGGAGGGCGACAGATACGAGCAGTACTTC.

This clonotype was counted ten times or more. The CDR3 DNA reads as TGCGCCAGCAGCCAAGGCGGGACAGGGTCTGATGAGCAGTTCTTC. The encoded protein is CASSQGGTGSDEQFF. V and J are TRBV4-3 and TRBJ2-1, with 9 bases lining up with TRBD1. The CDR3 is made up of 15 amino acids. The germline gives CDR1 LGHNA, CDR2 YSLEER. V shed 1 base and J 8 bases; nucleotides not matched to a gene: 6.

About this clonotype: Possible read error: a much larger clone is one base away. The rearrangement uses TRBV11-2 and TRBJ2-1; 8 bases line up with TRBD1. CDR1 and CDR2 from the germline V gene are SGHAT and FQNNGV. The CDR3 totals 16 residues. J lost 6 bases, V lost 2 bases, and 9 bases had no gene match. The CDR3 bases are TGTGCCAGCAGCTTACTGTCGGGACAGGTGCCCAATGAGCAGTTCTTC. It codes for CASSLLSGQVPNEQFF.

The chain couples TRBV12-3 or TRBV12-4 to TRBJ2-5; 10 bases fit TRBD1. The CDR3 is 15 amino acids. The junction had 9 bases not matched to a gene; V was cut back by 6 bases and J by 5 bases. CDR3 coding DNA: TGTGCCAGCAGGCCTAGGACAGGGGGGAGGGAGACCCAGTACTTC. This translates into CASRPRTGGRETQYF.

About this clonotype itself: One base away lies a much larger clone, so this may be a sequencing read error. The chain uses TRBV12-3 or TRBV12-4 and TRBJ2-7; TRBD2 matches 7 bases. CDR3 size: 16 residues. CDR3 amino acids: CAGSSRTRRLYGEQYF. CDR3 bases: TGTGCCGGCAGTTCCAGGACTAGAAGGCTATATGGCGAGCAGTACTTC.

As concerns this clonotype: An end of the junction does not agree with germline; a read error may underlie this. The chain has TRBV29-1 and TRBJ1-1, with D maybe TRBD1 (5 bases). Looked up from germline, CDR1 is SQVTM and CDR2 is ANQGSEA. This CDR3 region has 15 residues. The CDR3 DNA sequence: TGTAGCGTTGGTCCAGGGTGGGGTATGATCGCTGAAGCTTTCTTT. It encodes CSVGPGWGMIAEAFF.

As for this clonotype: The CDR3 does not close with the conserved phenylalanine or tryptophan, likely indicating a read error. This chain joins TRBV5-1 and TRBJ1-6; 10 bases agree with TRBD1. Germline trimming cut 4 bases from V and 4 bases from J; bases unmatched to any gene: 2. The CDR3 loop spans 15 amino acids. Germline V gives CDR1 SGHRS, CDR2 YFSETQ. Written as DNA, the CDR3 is TGCGCCAGCAGCGGACAGGGGGGGTATAATTCACCCCTCCACTCT. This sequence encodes CASSGQGGYNSPLHS.

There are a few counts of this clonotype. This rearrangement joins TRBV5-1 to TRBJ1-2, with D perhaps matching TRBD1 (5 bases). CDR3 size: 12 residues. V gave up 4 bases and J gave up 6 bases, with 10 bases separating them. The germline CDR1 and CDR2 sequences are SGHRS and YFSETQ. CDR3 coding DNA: TGCGCCAGCAGCCCGGGGGGACATGGCTACACCTTC. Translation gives CASSPGGHGYTF.

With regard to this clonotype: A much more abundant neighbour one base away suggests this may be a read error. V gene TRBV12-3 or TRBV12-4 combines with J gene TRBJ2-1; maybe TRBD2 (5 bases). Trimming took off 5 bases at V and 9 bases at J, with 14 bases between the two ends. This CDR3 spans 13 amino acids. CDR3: CASSGTHGGEQFF. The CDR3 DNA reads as TGTGCCAGCAGTGGTACCCATGGAGGTGAGCAGTTCTTC.

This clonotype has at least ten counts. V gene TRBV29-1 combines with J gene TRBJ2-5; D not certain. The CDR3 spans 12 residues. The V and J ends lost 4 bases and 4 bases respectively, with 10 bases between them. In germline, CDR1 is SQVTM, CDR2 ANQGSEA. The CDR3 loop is CSVGMLGETQYF. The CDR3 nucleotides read TGCAGCGTTGGCATGCTTGGAGAGACCCAGTACTTC. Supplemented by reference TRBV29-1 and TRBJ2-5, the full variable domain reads SAVISQKPSRDICQRGTSLTIQCQVDSQVTMMFWYRQQPGQSLTLIATANQGSEATYESGFVIDKFPISRPNLTFSTLTVSNMSPEDSSIYLCSVGMLGETQYFGPGTRLLVL.